The T cell receptor (beta chain) described here comes from a study of blood T cells in healthy people across ages. Findings and limits, study-wide: Expanded clonotype shifts may have been confounded, as the donors had an unknown CMV status.

As for this clonotype: The target antigen is unknown.

V was cut by 5 bases and J by 0 bases, with 20 bases left in between. CDR1 is SGHDN and CDR2 is FVKESK in the germline V gene. There are 18 residues in the CDR3. It was with a sample-barcoded 5' primer and a J-beta primer mix that a second PCR of about 6 to 12 cycles was run. Via MiXCR, TCRdb re-called the 5' RACE reads, giving one row per CDR3 protein. The sample includes about 1.4 million distinct CDR3 sequences, approximately 63% of them seen just once. This chain joins TRBV14 and TRBJ1-5; TRBD1 is a possible D gene (5 bases). This clonotype was sampled from a young man in good health. The sample comprised blood. CDR3 protein: CASSTYRRPEYSNQPQHF. DNA for the CDR3: TGTGCCAGCAGCACATACAGGCGACCGGAATATAGCAATCAGCCCCAGCATTTT. Together with reference TRBV14 and TRBJ1-5, the CDR3 gives the full variable domain: EAGVTQFPSHSVIEKGQTVTLRCDPISGHDNLYWYRRVMGKEIKFLLHFVKESKQDESGMPNNRFLAERTGGTYSTLKVQPAELEDSGVYFCASSTYRRPEYSNQPQHFGDGTRLSIL.